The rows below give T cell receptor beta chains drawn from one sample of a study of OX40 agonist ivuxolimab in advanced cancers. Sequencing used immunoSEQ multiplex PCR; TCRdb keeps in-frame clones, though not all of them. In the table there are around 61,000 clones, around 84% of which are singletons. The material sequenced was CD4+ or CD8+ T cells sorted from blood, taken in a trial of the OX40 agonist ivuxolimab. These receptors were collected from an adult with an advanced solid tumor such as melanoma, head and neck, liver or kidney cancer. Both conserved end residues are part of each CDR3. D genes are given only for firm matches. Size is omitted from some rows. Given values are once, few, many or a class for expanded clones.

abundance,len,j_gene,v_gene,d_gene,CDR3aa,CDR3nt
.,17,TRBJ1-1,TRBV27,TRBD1,CASSLLGGELVGTEAFF,TGTGCCAGCAGTTTGCTAGGGGGCGAGTTAGTGGGCACTGAAGCTTTCTTT
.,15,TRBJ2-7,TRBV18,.,CASSAWDRPSYEQYF,TGTGCCAGCTCAGCTTGGGACCGACCTTCCTACGAGCAGTACTTC
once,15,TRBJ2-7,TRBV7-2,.,CASSLVYGSTYEQYF,TGTGCCAGCAGCTTAGTTTACGGGAGCACCTACGAGCAGTACTTC
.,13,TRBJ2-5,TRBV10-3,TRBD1,CASGSTGQETQYF,TGTGCCTCGGGATCGACAGGGCAAGAGACCCAGTACTTC
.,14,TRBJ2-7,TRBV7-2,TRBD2,CASSWGLAGIEQYF,TGTGCCAGCAGCTGGGGACTAGCGGGGATTGAGCAGTACTTC
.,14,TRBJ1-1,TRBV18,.,CASSRDAGNTEAFF,TGTGCCAGCTCCCGCGACGCAGGGAACACTGAAGCTTTCTTT
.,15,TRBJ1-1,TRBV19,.,CASRRVWGMNTEAFF,TGTGCCAGTAGGAGAGTATGGGGGATGAACACTGAAGCTTTCTTT
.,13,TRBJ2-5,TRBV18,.,CASSPLAGETQYF,TGTGCCAGCTCACCATTAGCCGGCGAGACCCAGTACTTC
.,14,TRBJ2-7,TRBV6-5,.,CASSYGRQSYEQYF,TGTGCCAGCAGTTACGGGCGACAATCCTACGAGCAGTACTTC
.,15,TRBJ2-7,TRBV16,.,CASSQSAVSSYEQYF,TGTGCCAGCAGCCAATCGGCGGTTAGCTCCTACGAGCAGTACTTC
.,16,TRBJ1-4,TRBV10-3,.,CAISGNREATNEKLFF,TGTGCCATCAGTGGGAACAGGGAAGCGACTAATGAAAAACTGTTTTTT
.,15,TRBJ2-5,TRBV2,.,CASSEEGQGVETQYF,TGTGCCAGCAGTGAAGAGGGGCAGGGCGTAGAGACCCAGTACTTC
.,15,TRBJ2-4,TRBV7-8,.,CASSHGGFAKNIQYF,TGTGCCAGCAGCCACGGGGGATTTGCCAAAAACATTCAGTACTTC